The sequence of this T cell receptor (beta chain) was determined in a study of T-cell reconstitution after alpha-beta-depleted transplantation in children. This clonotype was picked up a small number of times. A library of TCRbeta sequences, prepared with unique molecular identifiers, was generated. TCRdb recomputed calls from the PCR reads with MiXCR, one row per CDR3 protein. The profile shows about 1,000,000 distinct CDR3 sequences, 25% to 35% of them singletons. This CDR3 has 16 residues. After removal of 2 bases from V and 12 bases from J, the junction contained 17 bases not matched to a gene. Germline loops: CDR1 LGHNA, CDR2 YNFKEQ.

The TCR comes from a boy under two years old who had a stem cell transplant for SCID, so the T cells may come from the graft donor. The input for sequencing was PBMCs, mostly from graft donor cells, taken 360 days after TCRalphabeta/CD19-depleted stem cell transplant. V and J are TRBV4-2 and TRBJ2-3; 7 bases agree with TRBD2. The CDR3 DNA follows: TGTGCCAGCAGCCAAAGTTTTCATCTGGGAGGGTTCGTTCAGTATTTT. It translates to CASSQSFHLGGFVQYF.